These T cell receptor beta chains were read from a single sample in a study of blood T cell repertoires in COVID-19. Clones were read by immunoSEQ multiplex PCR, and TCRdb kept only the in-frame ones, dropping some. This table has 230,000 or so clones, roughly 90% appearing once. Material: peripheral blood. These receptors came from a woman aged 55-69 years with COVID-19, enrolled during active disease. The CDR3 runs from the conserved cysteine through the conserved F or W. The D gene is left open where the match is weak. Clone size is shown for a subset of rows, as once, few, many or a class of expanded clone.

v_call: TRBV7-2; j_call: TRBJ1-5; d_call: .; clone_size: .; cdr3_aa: CASSFRQREPQHF; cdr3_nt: TGTGCCAGCAGCTTCAGACAGCGGGAACCCCAGCATTTT
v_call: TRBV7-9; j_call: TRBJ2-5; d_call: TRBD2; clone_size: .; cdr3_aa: CASSLGTSVQETQYF; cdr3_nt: TGTGCCAGCAGCTTAGGGACTAGCGTACAAGAGACCCAGTACTTC
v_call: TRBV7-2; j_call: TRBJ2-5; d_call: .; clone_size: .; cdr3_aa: CASSPMTRQETQYF; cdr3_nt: TGTGCCAGCAGCCCCATGACTAGGCAAGAGACCCAGTACTTC
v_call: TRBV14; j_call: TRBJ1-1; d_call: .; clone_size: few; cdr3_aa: CAVTRWPGFTEAFF; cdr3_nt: TGTGCCGTCACACGCTGGCCGGGTTTCACTGAAGCTTTCTTT
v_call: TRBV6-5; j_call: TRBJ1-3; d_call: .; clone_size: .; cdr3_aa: CASRRIPGNTIYF; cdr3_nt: TGTGCCAGCAGGCGGATTCCTGGAAACACCATATATTTT
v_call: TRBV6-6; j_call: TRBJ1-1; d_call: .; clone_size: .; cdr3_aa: CASARRRDTEAFF; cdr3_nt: TGTGCCAGCGCACGGAGGAGGGACACTGAAGCTTTCTTT
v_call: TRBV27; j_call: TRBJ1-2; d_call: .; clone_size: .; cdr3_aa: CASSFGQNYGYTF; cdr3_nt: TGTGCCAGCAGTTTCGGACAGAACTATGGCTACACCTTC
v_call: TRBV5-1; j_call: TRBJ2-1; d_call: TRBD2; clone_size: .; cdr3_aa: CASSLIAGGPVNEQFF; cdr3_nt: TGCGCCAGCAGCCTAATAGCGGGGGGGCCGGTCAATGAGCAGTTCTTC
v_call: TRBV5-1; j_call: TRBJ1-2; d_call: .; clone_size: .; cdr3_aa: CASSLEIGSAGSGYTF; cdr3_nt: TGCGCCAGCAGCTTGGAGATCGGGTCAGCCGGGAGCGGCTACACCTTC
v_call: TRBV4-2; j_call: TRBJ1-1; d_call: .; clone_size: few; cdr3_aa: CASSRRGNTEAFF; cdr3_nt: TGTGCCAGCAGCCGACGGGGGAACACTGAAGCTTTCTTT
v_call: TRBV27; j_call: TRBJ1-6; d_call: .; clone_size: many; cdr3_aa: CASSWDGQNNSPLHF; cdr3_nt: TGTGCCAGCAGTTGGGACGGACAGAATAATTCACCCCTCCACTTT
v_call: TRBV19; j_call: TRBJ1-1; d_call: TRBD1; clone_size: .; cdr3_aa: CASSIASGTGGEAFF; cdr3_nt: TGTGCCAGTAGTATTGCGTCCGGGACAGGGGGCGAAGCTTTCTTT
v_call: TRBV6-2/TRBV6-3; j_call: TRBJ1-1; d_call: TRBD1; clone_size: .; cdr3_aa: CASSYNPPTGLEAFF; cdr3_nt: TGTGCCAGCAGTTACAATCCCCCGACAGGGCTGGAAGCTTTCTTT
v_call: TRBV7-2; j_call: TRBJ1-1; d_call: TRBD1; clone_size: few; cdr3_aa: CASSLAPPGAGGTEAFF; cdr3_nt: TGTGCCAGCAGCTTAGCTCCCCCCGGGGCAGGGGGCACTGAAGCTTTCTTT
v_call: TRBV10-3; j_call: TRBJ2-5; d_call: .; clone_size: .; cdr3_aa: CAISDLVETQYF; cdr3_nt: TGTGCCATCAGTGACCTAGTGGAGACCCAGTACTTC
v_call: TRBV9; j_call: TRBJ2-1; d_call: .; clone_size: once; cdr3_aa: CASSVEGLVSEQFF; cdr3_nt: TGTGCCAGCAGCGTAGAGGGGTTGGTGAGTGAGCAGTTCTTC
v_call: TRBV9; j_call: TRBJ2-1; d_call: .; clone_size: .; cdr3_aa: CASSVRGGGNYNEQFF; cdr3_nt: TGTGCCAGCAGCGTAAGGGGGGGCGGGAACTACAATGAGCAGTTCTTC
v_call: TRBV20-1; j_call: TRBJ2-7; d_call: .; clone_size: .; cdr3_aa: CSASSSQGLIYEQYF; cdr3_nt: TGCAGTGCTAGTTCTTCACAGGGCCTCATCTACGAGCAGTACTTC
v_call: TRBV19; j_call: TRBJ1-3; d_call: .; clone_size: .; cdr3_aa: CASSRSTGEAGNTIYF; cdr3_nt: TGTGCCAGTAGCCGTTCGACCGGGGAGGCTGGAAACACCATATATTTT
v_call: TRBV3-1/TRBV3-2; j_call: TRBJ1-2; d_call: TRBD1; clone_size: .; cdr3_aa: CASSPNRGSGYTF; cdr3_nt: TGTGCCAGCAGCCCCAACAGGGGGTCGGGCTACACCTTC
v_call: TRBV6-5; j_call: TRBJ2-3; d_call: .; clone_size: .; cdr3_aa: CASSWAGVDTQYF; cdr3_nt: TGTGCCAGCAGCTGGGCAGGGGTAGATACGCAGTATTTT
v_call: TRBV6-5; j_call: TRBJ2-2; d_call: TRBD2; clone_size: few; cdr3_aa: CASRAGDGDTGELFF; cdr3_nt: TGTGCCAGCAGGGCGGGGGATGGCGACACCGGGGAGCTGTTTTTT
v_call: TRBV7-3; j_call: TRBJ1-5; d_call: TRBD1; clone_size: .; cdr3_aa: CASSLFGTGNQPQHF; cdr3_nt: TGTGCCAGCAGCTTATTCGGGACAGGGAATCAGCCCCAGCATTTT
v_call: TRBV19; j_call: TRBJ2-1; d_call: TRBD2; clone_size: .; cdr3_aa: CATRAGGFYNEQFF; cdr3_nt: TGTGCCACCCGAGCGGGGGGATTCTACAATGAGCAGTTCTTC
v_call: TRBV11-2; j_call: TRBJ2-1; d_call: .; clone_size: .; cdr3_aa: CASSQTRSSYNEQFF; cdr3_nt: TGTGCCAGCAGTCAGACCCGGAGCTCCTACAATGAGCAGTTCTTC
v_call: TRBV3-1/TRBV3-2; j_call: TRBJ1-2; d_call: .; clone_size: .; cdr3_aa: CASSLSGQSYGYTF; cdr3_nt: TGTGCCAGCAGCCTATCTGGACAGAGCTATGGCTACACCTTC
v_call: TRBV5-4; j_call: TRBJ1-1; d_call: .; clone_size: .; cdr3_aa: CASSFEVAAKNTEAFF; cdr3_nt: TGTGCCAGCAGTTTTGAGGTGGCGGCAAAAAACACTGAAGCTTTCTTT
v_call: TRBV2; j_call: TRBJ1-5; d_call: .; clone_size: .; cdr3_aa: CASSVNRVSNQPQHF; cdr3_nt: TGTGCCAGCAGTGTAAACAGGGTTAGCAATCAGCCCCAGCATTTT
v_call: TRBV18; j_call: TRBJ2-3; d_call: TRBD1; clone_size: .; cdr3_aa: CASSPGTGDRDTQYF; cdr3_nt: TGTGCCAGCTCACCGGGGACAGGGGATCGAGATACGCAGTATTTT
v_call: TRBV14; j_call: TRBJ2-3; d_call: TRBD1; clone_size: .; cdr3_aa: CASSQVGQGAGDTQYF; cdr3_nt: TGTGCTAGCAGCCAAGTCGGACAGGGGGCTGGAGATACGCAGTATTTT